A selection of T cell receptor beta chains follows, all from one sample in a study of human thymus T cells. The data were produced by immunoSEQ multiplex PCR, yet TCRdb's version contains in-frame clones alone and is incomplete. The sample lists around 120,000 clones, around 94% occurring once. Sequencing was done on a sample of thymus tissue. The receptors were sampled from a boy less than two years old with a congenital heart defect but otherwise immunologically healthy. CDR3s include the opening cysteine and the closing phenylalanine or tryptophan. Each record gives: J gene, V gene, clone size, D gene, CDR3 protein, CDR3 DNA. The D gene is left open where the match is weak. Size is omitted from some rows. Given values are once, few, many or a class for expanded clones.

TRBJ1-4	TRBV28	NA	NA	CASSSTGEKLFF	TGTGCCAGCAGTTCGACGGGGGAAAAACTGTTTTTT
TRBJ2-1	TRBV6-6	once	NA	CASSGTFDEQFF	TGTGCCAGCAGTGGTACGTTTGATGAGCAGTTCTTC
TRBJ2-6	TRBV6-4	NA	NA	CASSSGANVLTF	TGTGCCAGCAGCTCTGGGGCCAACGTCCTGACTTTC
TRBJ1-1	TRBV6-1	NA	TRBD1	CASRQGAAVTEAFF	TGTGCCAGCAGACAGGGGGCGGCCGTCACTGAAGCTTTCTTT
TRBJ2-4	TRBV30	NA	TRBD2	CAWSPSASLAGGVVRNIQYF	TGTGCCTGGAGTCCATCCGCCTCACTAGCGGGGGGCGTCGTTAGAAACATTCAGTACTTC
TRBJ2-1	TRBV5-1	NA	TRBD2	CASSLNRTSGGADEQFF	TGCGCCAGCAGCTTAAATAGGACTAGCGGGGGGGCGGATGAGCAGTTCTTC
TRBJ2-2	TRBV13	NA	NA	CASSSRHTGELFF	TGTGCCAGCAGCTCCCGGCACACCGGGGAGCTGTTTTTT
TRBJ1-2	TRBV28	NA	NA	CASSFAGLGYTF	TGTGCCAGCAGTTTTGCGGGCTTGGGCTACACCTTC
TRBJ2-2	TRBV9	once	NA	CASSGQSGFRTGELFF	TGTGCCAGCAGCGGCCAGTCGGGGTTTAGAACCGGGGAGCTGTTTTTT
TRBJ2-7	TRBV27	NA	NA	CASSLTASSYEQYF	TGTGCCAGCAGTCTCACAGCGAGCTCCTACGAGCAGTACTTC
TRBJ2-5	TRBV5-3	NA	NA	CASSHLTAYQETQYF	TGTGCCAGCAGCCATTTAACGGCCTACCAAGAGACCCAGTACTTC
TRBJ1-5	TRBV4-3	NA	NA	CASSQDLVTSRGAGGSNQPQHF	TGCGCCAGCAGCCAAGACCTAGTTACTAGTCGAGGGGCTGGGGGAAGCAATCAGCCCCAGCATTTT
TRBJ2-5	TRBV25-1	NA	TRBD2	CASSEGPLAGWKETQYF	TGTGCCAGCAGTGAAGGTCCCTTAGCGGGGTGGAAGGAGACCCAGTACTTC
TRBJ1-5	TRBV28	NA	NA	CASSLGAGQPQHF	TGTGCCAGCAGTTTAGGCGCCGGTCAGCCCCAGCATTTT
TRBJ2-7	TRBV28	NA	TRBD2	CASSLSSGGREQYF	TGTGCCAGCAGTTTATCCAGCGGGGGGCGAGAGCAGTACTTC
TRBJ2-3	TRBV9	NA	NA	CASSVVAGTDTQYF	TGTGCCAGCAGCGTAGTTGCGGGCACAGATACGCAGTATTTT
TRBJ1-2	TRBV29-1	NA	NA	CSVDGVNNGYTF	TGCAGCGTTGACGGGGTCAATAATGGCTACACCTTC
TRBJ1-5	TRBV11-2	NA	TRBD1	CASSEQGDQPQHF	TGTGCCAGCAGCGAGCAGGGGGATCAGCCCCAGCATTTT
TRBJ2-7	TRBV14	NA	NA	CASSTTGPRIYEQYF	TGTGCCAGCAGCACGACGGGGCCTAGAATCTACGAGCAGTACTTC
TRBJ1-2	TRBV6-6	NA	TRBD1	CASSSPDRLGYGYTF	TGTGCCAGCAGTTCTCCGGACAGGCTAGGCTATGGCTACACCTTC
TRBJ2-1	TRBV28	NA	NA	CASSLSGGPEQFF	TGTGCCAGCAGTTTATCCGGGGGACCAGAGCAGTTCTTC
TRBJ2-1	TRBV7-7	NA	TRBD2	CASSLGPSGGDNEQFF	TGTGCTAGCAGCTTAGGCCCTAGCGGGGGGGACAATGAGCAGTTCTTC
TRBJ2-7	TRBV6-5	NA	NA	CASSSWPGDLYEQYF	TGTGCCAGCAGTTCTTGGCCAGGGGACCTTTACGAGCAGTACTTC
TRBJ2-7	TRBV19	once	NA	CASEGGPSYEQYF	TGTGCCAGTGAGGGGGGCCCCTCTTACGAGCAGTACTTC
TRBJ1-3	TRBV5-6	NA	NA	CASSLDSGNTIYF	TGTGCCAGCAGCTTGGACTCTGGAAACACCATATATTTT
TRBJ2-7	TRBV5-6	NA	TRBD2	CASSLEKAGVSSYEQYF	TGTGCCAGCAGCCTCGAGAAAGCGGGGGTTAGCTCCTACGAGCAGTACTTC
TRBJ2-3	TRBV29-1	NA	TRBD1	CSVEGTGASSTDTQYF	TGCAGCGTTGAAGGGACAGGGGCCTCTAGCACAGATACGCAGTATTTT
TRBJ1-3	TRBV30	NA	NA	CAWSPFGNTIYF	TGTGCCTGGAGTCCTTTCGGAAACACCATATATTTT
TRBJ2-7	TRBV6-6	NA	NA	CASSYTRRPLAYEQYF	TGTGCCAGCAGTTACACCCGACGGCCCCTAGCCTACGAGCAGTACTTC
TRBJ2-5	TRBV28	NA	TRBD1	CASSLNRDRGHLTQYF	TGTGCCAGCAGTTTAAACCGGGACAGGGGTCATCTCACCCAGTACTTC
TRBJ2-2	TRBV6-6	NA	TRBD1	CASSLRDRGTGELFF	TGTGCCAGCAGTCTCAGGGACAGGGGTACCGGGGAGCTGTTTTTT
TRBJ1-2	TRBV7-7	NA	NA	CASSPPYGYTF	TGTGCTAGCAGCCCCCCCTATGGCTACACCTTC
TRBJ1-2	TRBV29-1	NA	TRBD1	CSVSGGEIINYGYTF	TGCAGCGTGTCAGGGGGCGAGATTATTAACTATGGCTACACCTTC
TRBJ2-3	TRBV7-6	NA	TRBD2	CASSPKRLAGLDTQYF	TGTGCCAGCAGCCCTAAAAGACTAGCGGGGTTGGATACGCAGTATTTT
TRBJ2-7	TRBV27	once	TRBD1	CASSPGQGSTYEQYF	TGTGCCAGCAGTCCCGGACAGGGCTCCACCTACGAGCAGTACTTC
TRBJ1-1	TRBV18	few	TRBD1	CASSRRGLMNTEAFF	TGTGCCAGCTCACGCAGGGGGCTAATGAACACTGAAGCTTTCTTT
TRBJ1-1	TRBV11-2	once	NA	CASSSDKNTEAFF	TGTGCCAGCAGCTCGGACAAAAACACTGAAGCTTTCTTT
TRBJ2-7	TRBV5-4	NA	TRBD2	CASSKSGGSSYEQYF	TGTGCCAGCAGCAAAAGCGGGGGGAGCTCCTACGAGCAGTACTTC
TRBJ2-7	TRBV6-1	NA	NA	CASSVNGGPSYEQYF	TGTGCCAGCAGTGTCAACGGGGGCCCTTCCTACGAGCAGTACTTC
TRBJ2-5	TRBV10-2	NA	TRBD2	CATQTGTSPETQYF	TGCGCCACTCAGACCGGGACTAGCCCAGAGACCCAGTACTTC
TRBJ1-6	TRBV15	NA	NA	CATSHSRRLARSYNSPLHF	TGTGCCACCAGCCATTCCAGGCGCCTGGCACGCTCCTATAATTCACCCCTCCACTTT
TRBJ1-5	TRBV5-5	NA	TRBD1	CASSSPDRGGGNQPQHF	TGTGCCAGCAGTTCGCCTGACAGGGGAGGAGGCAATCAGCCCCAGCATTTT
TRBJ2-7	TRBV28	NA	NA	CASSLSSEQYF	TGTGCCAGCAGTTTATCGTCCGAGCAGTACTTC
TRBJ2-2	TRBV5-1	once	NA	CASSPGPGDKSHTGELFF	TGCGCCAGCAGCCCTGGGCCAGGGGACAAATCCCACACCGGGGAGCTGTTTTTT
TRBJ1-1	TRBV21-1	NA	NA	CASSKMGQGLNTEAFF	TGTGCCAGCAGCAAGATGGGACAGGGATTGAACACTGAAGCTTTCTTT